The entry that follows covers one T cell receptor (beta chain) sequence. Its antigen is not known. The source of the sample is a study of T-cell memory formation after mild COVID-19. 5'RACE with constant-segment primers built TCRalpha and TCRbeta cDNA libraries with UMIs. TCRdb fed the 5' RACE reads into MiXCR, producing one record per CDR3 protein. Here the sample spans over 450,000 distinct CDR3 sequences, around 21% being singletons. There are 18 residues in the CDR3. Germline CDR1 MNHGY, CDR2 SVAAGI. V shed 5 bases and J shed 0 bases, with 19 bases lying between them. Study observations and caveats: Contracting clones localized mainly to CM and EM when CD4+ and mainly to EMRA when CD8+.

This chain connects TRBV6-9 to TRBJ2-2; maybe TRBD2 (6 bases). Sequenced: PBMCs or a T cell subset sorted from them (not recorded which). The receptor was derived from an adult woman who had mild COVID-19 (a few samples of this study predate the infection). Cell type and time point are not known. DNA for the CDR3: TGTGCCAGCAGTCTATCTTGGGACGGACTATCGAACACCGGGGAGCTGTTTTTT. Translating it yields CASSLSWDGLSNTGELFF.